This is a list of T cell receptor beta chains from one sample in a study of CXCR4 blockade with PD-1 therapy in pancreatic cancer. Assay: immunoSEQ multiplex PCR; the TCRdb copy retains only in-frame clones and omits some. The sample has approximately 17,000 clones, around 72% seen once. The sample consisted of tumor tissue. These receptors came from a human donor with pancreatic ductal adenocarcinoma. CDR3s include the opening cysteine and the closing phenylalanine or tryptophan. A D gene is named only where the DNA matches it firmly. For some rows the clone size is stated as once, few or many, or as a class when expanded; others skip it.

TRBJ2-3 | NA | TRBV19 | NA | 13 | CASSIRGPDTQYF | TGTGCCAGTAGTATCAGGGGCCCAGATACGCAGTATTTT
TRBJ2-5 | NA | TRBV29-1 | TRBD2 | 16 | CSVGGTSGLREETQYF | TGCAGCGTGGGGGGGACTAGCGGGCTTCGAGAAGAGACCCAGTACTTC
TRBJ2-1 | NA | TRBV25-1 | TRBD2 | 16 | CASSQTGGSLRNEQFF | TGTGCCAGCAGTCAAACGGGAGGGAGCCTCCGGAATGAGCAGTTCTTC
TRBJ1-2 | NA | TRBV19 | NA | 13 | CASRPRANYGYTF | TGTGCCAGTAGACCGAGAGCTAACTATGGCTACACCTTC
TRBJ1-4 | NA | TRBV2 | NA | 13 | CASSGTSGEKLFF | TGTGCCAGCAGCGGGACGAGTGGCGAAAAACTGTTTTTT
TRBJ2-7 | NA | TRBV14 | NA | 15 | CASSQDSVQGRQQYF | TGTGCCAGCAGCCAAGATTCGGTACAGGGCCGGCAGCAGTACTTC
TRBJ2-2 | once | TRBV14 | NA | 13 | CASSQELDGELFF | TGTGCCAGCAGCCAAGAATTGGACGGGGAGCTGTTTTTT
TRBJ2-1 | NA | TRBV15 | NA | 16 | CATSRDPEGGRNEQFF | TGTGCCACCAGCAGAGATCCGGAGGGAGGTCGCAATGAGCAGTTCTTC
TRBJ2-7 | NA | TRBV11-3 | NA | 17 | CASSLGNEGGLSYEQYF | TGTGCCAGCAGCTTAGGAAACGAAGGGGGGCTTTCCTACGAGCAGTACTTC
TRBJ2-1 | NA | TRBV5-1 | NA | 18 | CASSRDFQGPLSGNEQFF | TGCGCCAGCAGCAGGGATTTCCAGGGCCCGCTTTCAGGCAATGAGCAGTTCTTC
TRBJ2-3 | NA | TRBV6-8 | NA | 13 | CASSSPSTDTQYF | TGTGCCAGCAGTTCACCTAGCACAGATACGCAGTATTTT
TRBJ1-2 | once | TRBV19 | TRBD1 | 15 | CASRDRDREDYGYTF | TGTGCCAGTAGGGACCGGGACAGGGAAGACTATGGCTACACCTTC
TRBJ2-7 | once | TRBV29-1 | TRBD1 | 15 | CSVAIFQQGGHEQYF | TGCAGCGTTGCCATTTTCCAACAGGGGGGCCACGAGCAGTACTTC
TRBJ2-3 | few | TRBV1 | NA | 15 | CASSQEARSTDTQYF | TGCGCCAGCAGCCAAGAAGCCCGTTCCACAGATACGCAGTATTTT
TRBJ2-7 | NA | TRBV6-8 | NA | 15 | CASSASGTTSDEQYF | TGTGCCAGCAGTGCCTCCGGGACGACTTCGGACGAGCAGTACTTC
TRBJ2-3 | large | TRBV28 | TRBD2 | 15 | CASCDLAGVTDTQYF | TGTGCCAGTTGCGACCTAGCGGGAGTCACAGATACGCAGTATTTT
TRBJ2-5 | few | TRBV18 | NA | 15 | CASSPPFTAQETQYF | TGTGCCAGCTCACCACCTTTTACAGCACAAGAGACCCAGTACTTC
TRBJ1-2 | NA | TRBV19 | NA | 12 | CASSRTDWGYTF | TGTGCCAGTAGTAGGACAGATTGGGGCTACACCTTC
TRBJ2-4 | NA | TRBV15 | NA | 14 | CATSRDRGPYIQYF | TGTGCCACCAGCAGAGACCGGGGGCCATACATTCAGTACTTC
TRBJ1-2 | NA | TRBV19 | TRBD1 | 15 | CASNPQGATYSGYTF | TGTGCCAGTAACCCACAGGGGGCTACTTACAGTGGCTACACCTTC
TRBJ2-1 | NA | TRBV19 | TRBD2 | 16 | CASSIWTSRVYNEQFF | TGTGCCAGTAGTATTTGGACTAGTAGGGTCTACAATGAGCAGTTCTTC
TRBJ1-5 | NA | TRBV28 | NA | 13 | CASNIGLNQPQHF | TGTGCCAGCAACATAGGGCTCAATCAGCCCCAGCATTTT
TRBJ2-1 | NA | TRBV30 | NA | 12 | CAWSPSHNEQFF | TGTGCCTGGAGTCCGAGTCACAATGAGCAGTTCTTC
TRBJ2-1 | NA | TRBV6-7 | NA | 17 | CASRAFPRPFGNNEQFF | TGTGCCAGCAGGGCTTTCCCCAGGCCATTCGGGAACAATGAGCAGTTCTTC
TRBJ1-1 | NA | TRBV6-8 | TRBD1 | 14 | CASSVAGGATEAFF | TGTGCCAGCAGTGTTGCAGGGGGCGCGACTGAAGCTTTCTTT
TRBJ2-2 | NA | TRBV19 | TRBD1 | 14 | CASKTGWDTGELFF | TGTGCCAGTAAGACAGGGTGGGATACCGGGGAGCTGTTTTTT
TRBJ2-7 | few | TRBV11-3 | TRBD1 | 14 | CASSQGQGYYEQYF | TGTGCCAGCAGCCAAGGACAGGGTTACTACGAGCAGTACTTC
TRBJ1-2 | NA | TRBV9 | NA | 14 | CASSVDSGPYGYTF | TGTGCCAGCAGCGTAGATTCAGGGCCCTATGGCTACACCTTC
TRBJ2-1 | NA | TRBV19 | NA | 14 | CASSMGAGYNEQFF | TGTGCCAGTAGTATGGGGGCAGGCTACAATGAGCAGTTCTTC
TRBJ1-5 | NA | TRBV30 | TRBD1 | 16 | CAWSSTGAWGNQPQHF | TGTGCCTGGAGTTCCACAGGGGCATGGGGCAATCAGCCCCAGCATTTT
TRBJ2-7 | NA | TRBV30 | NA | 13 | CAWSQGLSYEQYF | TGTGCCTGGTCTCAGGGACTCTCCTACGAGCAGTACTTC
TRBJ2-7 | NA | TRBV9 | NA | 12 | CASSADTDEQYF | TGTGCCAGCAGCGCGGACACCGACGAGCAGTACTTC
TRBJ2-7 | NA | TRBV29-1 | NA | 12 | CSVEVRGYEQYF | TGCAGCGTTGAGGTCAGGGGCTACGAGCAGTACTTC
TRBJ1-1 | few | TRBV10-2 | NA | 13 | CASLPTGSTEAFF | TGCGCCAGCCTACCGACAGGAAGCACTGAAGCTTTCTTT
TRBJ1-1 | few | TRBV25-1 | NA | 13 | CASSDRWDTEAFF | TGTGCCAGCAGTGACAGATGGGACACTGAAGCTTTCTTT
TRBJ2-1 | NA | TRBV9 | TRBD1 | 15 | CASSGQGGYYNEQFF | TGTGCCAGCAGCGGACAGGGTGGATACTACAATGAGCAGTTCTTC
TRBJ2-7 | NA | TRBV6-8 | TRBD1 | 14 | CASSHWDSTYEQYF | TGTGCCAGCAGTCATTGGGACAGTACCTACGAGCAGTACTTC
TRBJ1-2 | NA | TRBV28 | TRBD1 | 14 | CATSGAGGNYGYTF | TGTGCCACCTCGGGGGCAGGGGGGAACTATGGCTACACCTTC
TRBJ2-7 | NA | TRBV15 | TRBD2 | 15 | CATSSGLAGAGEQYF | TGTGCCACCAGCAGCGGCCTAGCGGGAGCGGGCGAGCAGTACTTC
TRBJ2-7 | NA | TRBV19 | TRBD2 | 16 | CASSILGLAGGSEQYF | TGTGCCAGTAGTATCCTGGGACTAGCGGGAGGCAGCGAGCAGTACTTC
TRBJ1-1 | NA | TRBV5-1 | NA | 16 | CASSQDSEGMNTEAFF | TGCGCCAGCAGCCAAGATAGCGAGGGGATGAACACTGAAGCTTTCTTT
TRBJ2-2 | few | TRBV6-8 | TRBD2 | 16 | CASSYRTSGSPGELFF | TGTGCCAGCAGTTACCGGACTAGCGGGAGCCCCGGGGAGCTGTTTTTT
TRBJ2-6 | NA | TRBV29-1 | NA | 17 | CSVEGPIRSSGANVLTF | TGCAGCGTTGAGGGGCCGATCCGCTCCTCTGGGGCCAACGTCCTGACTTTC
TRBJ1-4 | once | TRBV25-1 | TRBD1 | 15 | CASRTGDLANEKLFF | TGTGCCAGCAGGACAGGGGACCTAGCTAATGAAAAACTGTTTTTT
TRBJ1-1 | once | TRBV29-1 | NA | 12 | CSARRGDAEAFF | TGCAGCGCCAGGAGGGGTGATGCTGAAGCTTTCTTT